Sequencing of this T cell receptor (beta chain) was carried out in a study of blood T cell repertoires in COVID-19. Study in general: The analysed material was cDNA or gDNA that came from T cells, B-cell-depleted T cells, or PBMCs.

The trim removed 6 bases at V and 0 bases at J, leaving 4 bases unmatched. Germline values: CDR1 LNHDA, CDR2 SQIVND (reference sequence). This CDR3 has 15 residues. Per the original methods: By means of reference gene primer amplification, nucleated cell counts were estimated. TCRdb's copy holds only in-frame clones and misses some; the assay was immunoSEQ multiplex PCR. V, J and clone size derive from that table, while D and trimming were established from the DNA sequence. The repertoire holds 250,000 to 350,000 clones, with roughly 90% as singletons. The specimen sequenced was peripheral blood. This chain links TRBV19 with TRBJ2-1, with 8 bases lining up with TRBD1. The TCR was taken from a man between 18 and 35 years old who had recovered from COVID-19. The CDR3 region is CASSPGQASYNEQFF. Here the CDR3 DNA reads TGTGCCAGTAGCCCGGGACAGGCCTCCTACAATGAGCAGTTCTTC.